Following are 5 T cell receptor beta chains from one sample sequenced in a study of cytomegalovirus exposure and HLA in healthy donors. 60 Vbeta and 13 Jbeta primers were used in PCR. The repertoire was sequenced with immunoSEQ multiplex PCR; TCRdb's copy has only in-frame clones and lacks some. The sample lists some 200,000 clones, roughly 68% occurring once. The sample taken for sequencing was PBMCs. Receptors were obtained from a woman aged 30 to 39 in good health and CMV-seronegative.

This sequence joins TRBV10-3 and TRBJ2-3; TRBD2 matches at 7 bases. The ends lost 6 bases at V and 4 bases at J; junction bases unmatched: 10. CDR3 length equals 15 residues. Germline loops: CDR1 ENHRY, CDR2 SYGVKD. CDR3: CAISLGLVGADTQYF. DNA for the CDR3: TGTGCCATCAGCCTTGGACTAGTTGGCGCAGATACGCAGTATTTT.

The chain is built from TRBV7-6 and TRBJ2-7; D gene unclear. The germline V gene encodes CDR1 SGHVS and CDR2 FNYEAQ. The CDR3 spans 13 residues. V lost 1 base to trimming and J lost 5 bases, with 9 bases between them. The CDR3 DNA reads TGTGCCAGCAGCTTAGTACTCTTGGACGAGCAGTACTTC. Encoded protein: CASSLVLLDEQYF.

This sequence joins TRBV4-1 and TRBJ1-1, with 9 bases matching TRBD1. The germline gives CDR1 MGHRA, CDR2 YSYEKL. The CDR3 sequence is 16 residues long. The ends lost 3 bases at V and 4 bases at J; junction bases unmatched: 9. Written as DNA, the CDR3 is TGCGCCAGCAGCCAGGGACAGGGACCCCGGGGCACTGAAGCTTTCTTT. Its protein is CASSQGQGPRGTEAFF.

J is TRBJ2-2 and V is TRBV10-1, with TRBD1 matching 7 bases. The ends lost 6 bases at V and 4 bases at J; junction bases unmatched: 8. This CDR3 is built from 15 residues. Germline CDR1 WNHNN, CDR2 SYGVQD (reference sequence). The DNA for the CDR3 is TGCGCCAGCAGCCCTGAGGGGGCCGGCACCGGGGAGCTGTTTTTT. It codes for CASSPEGAGTGELFF.

V gene TRBV15 combines with J gene TRBJ1-5; D is unresolved. In germline, CDR1 is LNHNV, CDR2 YYDKDF (reference sequence). This CDR3 has 15 amino acids. Trimming shortened V by 1 base and J by 1 base, and 8 bases separated the two germline ends. CDR3 residues: CATSRVAPSNQPQHF. Here the CDR3 DNA reads TGTGCCACCAGCAGAGTGGCTCCCAGCAATCAGCCCCAGCATTTT.